The sequence of this T cell receptor (beta chain) was determined in a study of OX40 agonist ivuxolimab in advanced cancers. Assay: immunoSEQ multiplex PCR; the TCRdb copy retains only in-frame clones and omits some. This table has about 88,000 clones, around 87% appearing once. The TCR originated in an adult with an advanced solid tumor such as melanoma, head and neck, liver or kidney cancer. The sample was CD4+ or CD8+ T cells sorted from blood, taken in a trial of the OX40 agonist ivuxolimab.

The CDR3 sequence is CACPRGPDPYEQYF. The CDR3 nucleotides are TGTGCCTGCCCCAGAGGACCGGATCCTTACGAGCAGTACTTC. The J gene is TRBJ2-7, the V gene TRBV6-1, with D unresolved. Trimming removed 11 bases at V and 4 bases at J, with 21 bases between. CDR3 size: 14 residues. Germline CDR1 MNHNS, CDR2 SASEGT.